The next 9 T cell receptor beta chains were all read from a single sample in a study of blood T cell repertoires in COVID-19 (dated by TCRdb to between 2020 and 2021). Libraries were made using the immunoSEQ multiplex PCR assay. What TCRdb holds here is the immuneACCESS table cut down to in-frame rearrangements. Part of the clones is not present; checked against another copy, under half of the missing clones reflect an unresolved V gene, and the others are unexplained. The sample profile shows 250,000 to 300,000 clones; 75% to 90% of them were found once. The top ten clonotypes cover around 13% of the sample. Sequencing used peripheral blood. These receptors all stem from a woman in her sixties with acute or convalescent COVID-19.

The chain combines TRBV7-9 with TRBJ1-5; D possibly corresponds to TRBD1 (5 bases). V lost 11 bases to trimming and J lost 2 bases, with 13 bases between them. Per the germline V gene, CDR1 is SEHNR and CDR2 is FQNEAQ (reference sequence). The CDR3 covers 13 residues. CDR3 sequence: CAAGGGGNQPQHF. The DNA of the CDR3 is TGTGCCGCGGGGGGTGGAGGCAATCAGCCCCAGCATTTT.

The chain combines TRBV7-2 with TRBJ2-7; weak D call: TRBD1 (5 bases). Germline V lookup: CDR1 SGHTA, CDR2 FQGNSA. V lost 5 bases to trimming and J lost 2 bases, with 16 bases between them. The CDR3 is 15 amino acids. This CDR3 is CASSPERTRTYEQYF. The CDR3 bases are TGTGCCAGCAGCCCGGAGAGGACACGAACCTACGAGCAGTACTTC.

This rearrangement joins TRBV7-6 to TRBJ1-3; TRBD1 matches at 7 bases. The CDR3 covers 15 residues. V gave up 1 base and J gave up 3 bases; unmatched junction bases: 3. Germline V lookup: CDR1 SGHVS, CDR2 FNYEAQ. This CDR3 reads CASSLGQGGGNTIYF. CDR3 bases: TGTGCCAGCAGCTTAGGACAGGGAGGTGGAAACACCATATATTTT.

The rearrangement uses TRBV19 and TRBJ1-2; 10 nucleotides align to TRBD1. This CDR3 contains 16 residues. Looked up from germline, CDR1 is LNHDA and CDR2 is SQIVND (reference sequence). V was pared by 7 bases and J by 0 bases, with 8 bases of the junction left unmatched. Here the CDR3 reads CASKQTGGASNYGYTF. The CDR3 DNA follows: TGTGCCAGTAAGCAGACAGGGGGCGCTTCTAACTATGGCTACACCTTC.

CDR3 protein: CASSLSGKGTGELFF. For the CDR3, the DNA is TGTGCCAGCAGTTTATCGGGGAAGGGCACCGGGGAGCTGTTTTTT. The rearrangement uses TRBV28 and TRBJ2-2; TRBD2 is a possible D gene (5 bases). The CDR3 totals 15 residues. V was trimmed by 1 base and J by 4 bases, leaving 10 bases between them. CDR1 and CDR2 from the germline V gene are MDHEN and SYDVKM.

This rearrangement joins TRBV2 to TRBJ2-1; 11 positions agree with TRBD2. Per the germline V gene, CDR1 is SNHLY and CDR2 is FYNNEI. The J segment lost 0 bases and the V segment lost 6 bases, leaving 4 bases of the junction unmatched. This CDR3 is built from 16 residues. In DNA, the CDR3 is TGTGCCAGCAGCGTGGGACTAGCGGTCTCCTACAATGAGCAGTTCTTC. It specifies CASSVGLAVSYNEQFF.

V is TRBV7-9 and J is TRBJ1-4; possibly TRBD1 for D (5 bases). The CDR3 is 16 residues long. V was shortened by 2 bases and J by 2 bases, with 12 bases between the two germline ends. The germline V gene has CDR1 SEHNR and CDR2 FQNEAQ (reference sequence). The CDR3 DNA follows: TGTGCCAGCAGCTTAAGCGGGGCAGGGACTAATGAAAAACTGTTTTTT. It specifies CASSLSGAGTNEKLFF.

This clone is a singleton in its sample. The gene calls are TRBV10-3 and TRBJ2-1; 9 nucleotides agree with TRBD1. The J segment lost 6 bases and the V segment lost 8 bases, leaving 2 bases of the junction unmatched. The CDR3 loop spans 12 amino acids. CDR1 and CDR2 (germline): ENHRY, SYGVKD. The CDR3 sequence is CAIGTGSNEQFF. CDR3 DNA: TGTGCCATCGGGACAGGGTCCAATGAGCAGTTCTTC.

This chain joins TRBV24-1 and TRBJ2-5, with D possibly being TRBD2 (5 bases). There are 15 residues in the CDR3. Between the trimmed V and J ends, which lost 2 bases and 4 bases, there was a span of 13 bases. Germline loops: CDR1 KGHDR, CDR2 SFDVKD. The CDR3 nucleotides are TGTGCCACCAGTGATTCAGCGGTTCGGGTAGAGACCCAGTACTTC. Its protein product is CATSDSAVRVETQYF.